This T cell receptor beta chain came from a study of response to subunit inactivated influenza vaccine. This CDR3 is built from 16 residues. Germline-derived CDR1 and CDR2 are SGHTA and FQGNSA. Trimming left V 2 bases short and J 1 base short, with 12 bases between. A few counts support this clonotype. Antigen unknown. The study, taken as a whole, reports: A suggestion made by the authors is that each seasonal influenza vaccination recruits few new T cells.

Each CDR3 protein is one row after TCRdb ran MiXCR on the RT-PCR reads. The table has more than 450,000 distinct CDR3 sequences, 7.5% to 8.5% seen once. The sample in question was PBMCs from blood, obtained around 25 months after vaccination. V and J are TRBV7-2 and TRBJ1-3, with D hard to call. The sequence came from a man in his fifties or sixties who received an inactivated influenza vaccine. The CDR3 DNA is TGTGCCAGCAGCTTAACCCGCTCCGTTTCTGGAAACACCATATATTTT. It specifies CASSLTRSVSGNTIYF.